This is a list of T cell receptor beta chains from one sample in a study of identical twins. TCRdb reanalysed the 5' RACE reads using MiXCR and keeps one entry per CDR3 protein. The sample consists of approximately 210,000 distinct CDR3 sequences, around 9.6% of them appearing once. The sequencing sample was made of memory (CD45RO+) T cells sorted from blood. The receptors originated from a woman between 18 and 30 years old in good health. Both conserved end residues are part of each CDR3. Each record gives: V gene, CDR3 protein.

v_call: TRBV7-2; cdr3_aa: CASSFGVPPYEQYF
v_call: TRBV27; cdr3_aa: CASRLAGTTDTQYF
v_call: TRBV7-2; cdr3_aa: CASSPLSGNTIYF
v_call: TRBV10-3; cdr3_aa: CAISDRIPDRSPGNTIYF
v_call: TRBV6-1; cdr3_aa: CASRLQGLGNQPQHF
v_call: TRBV5-1; cdr3_aa: CASSAPRDRGPNTEAFF
v_call: TRBV29-1; cdr3_aa: CSVGAKGIIYEQYF
v_call: TRBV9; cdr3_aa: CASSVVGSTQPGNEQFF
v_call: TRBV6-5; cdr3_aa: CASSYLSRRDEQFF
v_call: TRBV3-1; cdr3_aa: CASSRGLAGVDEQFF
v_call: TRBV29-1; cdr3_aa: CSVGGGMGGYTF
v_call: TRBV6-6; cdr3_aa: CASSKEETQYF
v_call: TRBV20-1; cdr3_aa: CSARGGADKGYTF
v_call: TRBV6-2/TRBV6-3; cdr3_aa: CASSYSPSLAGTTGELFF
v_call: TRBV28; cdr3_aa: CASWDREYTEAFF
v_call: TRBV10-3; cdr3_aa: CAGGTQRGTGELFF
v_call: TRBV3-1; cdr3_aa: CASSQDLTRELFF
v_call: TRBV20-1; cdr3_aa: CSAGSRTGASYEQYF
v_call: TRBV20-1; cdr3_aa: CSASGVARTFGDTQYF
v_call: TRBV2; cdr3_aa: CASSGDRDNSYEQYF
v_call: TRBV5-5; cdr3_aa: CASSWGLGTQSYEQYF
v_call: TRBV9; cdr3_aa: CASSRGLAGNTDTQYF